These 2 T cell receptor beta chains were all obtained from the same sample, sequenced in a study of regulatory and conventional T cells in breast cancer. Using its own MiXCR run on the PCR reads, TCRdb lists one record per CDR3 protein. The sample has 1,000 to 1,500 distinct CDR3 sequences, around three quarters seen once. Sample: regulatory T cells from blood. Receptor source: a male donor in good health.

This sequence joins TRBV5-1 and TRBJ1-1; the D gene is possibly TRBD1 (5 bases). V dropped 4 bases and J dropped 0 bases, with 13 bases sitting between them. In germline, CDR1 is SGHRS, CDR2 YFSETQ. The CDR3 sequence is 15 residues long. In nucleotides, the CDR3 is TGCGCCAGCAGCCTCTACAGGCTCATGAACACTGAAGCTTTCTTT. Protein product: CASSLYRLMNTEAFF. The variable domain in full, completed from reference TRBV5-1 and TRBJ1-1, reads KAGVTQTPRYLIKTRGQQVTLSCSPISGHRSVSWYQQTPGQGLQFLFEYFSETQRNKGNFPGRFSGRQFSNSRSEMNVSTLELGDSALYLCASSLYRLMNTEAFFGQGTRLTVV.

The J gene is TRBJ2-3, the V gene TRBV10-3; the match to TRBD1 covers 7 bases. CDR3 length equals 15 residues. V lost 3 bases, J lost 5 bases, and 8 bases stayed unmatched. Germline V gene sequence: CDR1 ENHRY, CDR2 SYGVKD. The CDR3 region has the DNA TGTGCCATCAGTGAAAAGGACAGGCAATTAGATACGCAGTATTTT. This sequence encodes CAISEKDRQLDTQYF.